The 12 T cell receptor beta chains below come from one sample, sequenced in a study of blood T cell repertoires in COVID-19. The repertoire was sequenced with immunoSEQ multiplex PCR; TCRdb's copy has only in-frame clones and lacks some. The table has around 110,000 clones, 80% to 85% seen once. The specimen was PBMCs or T cells enriched from blood (not recorded which). The receptors shown here come from a woman younger than 45 who had recovered from COVID-19.

The rearrangement joins TRBV18 to TRBJ2-1; 10 bases are a match to TRBD2. The germline gives CDR1 KGHSH, CDR2 LQKENI. V gave up 7 bases and J gave up 2 bases; unmatched junction bases: 14. The CDR3 loop spans 18 amino acids. CDR3 residues: CASLASGLAEYPYNEQFF. CDR3 coding DNA: TGTGCCAGCTTAGCTTCAGGACTAGCGGAGTATCCCTACAATGAGCAGTTCTTC.

The chain is built from TRBV5-1 and TRBJ2-1; 14 bases fit TRBD2. Germline values: CDR1 SGHRS, CDR2 YFSETQ. The CDR3 spans 18 residues. The J segment lost 0 bases and the V segment lost 1 base, leaving 3 bases of the junction unmatched. DNA of the CDR3: TGCGCCAGCAGCTTGTACGGGACTAGCGGGAGCTCCTACAATGAGCAGTTCTTC. Translated: CASSLYGTSGSSYNEQFF.

This chain uses TRBV19 with TRBJ1-2, with 9 bases aligning to TRBD1. The CDR3 loop spans 13 amino acids. The germline CDR1 and CDR2 sequences are LNHDA and SQIVND (reference sequence). V gave up 8 bases and J gave up 5 bases; unmatched junction bases: 6. CDR3 region: CASLSGTGYGYTF. CDR3 nucleotides: TGTGCCAGTTTATCCGGGACAGGGTATGGCTACACCTTC.

The rearrangement joins TRBV10-3 to TRBJ2-6; tentative D call: TRBD2 (6 bases). Germline values: CDR1 ENHRY, CDR2 SYGVKD. V was shortened by 8 bases and J by 0 bases, with 14 bases between the two germline ends. This CDR3 contains 16 residues. The CDR3 here is CAILREYLSGANVLTF. CDR3 in DNA: TGTGCCATCCTTCGGGAGTACCTCTCTGGGGCCAACGTCCTGACTTTC.

To note about this clone: Other DNA sequences in this specimen translate into the identical CDR3. The rearrangement uses TRBV6-1 and TRBJ1-6; the D is unclear. V was pared by 3 bases and J by 11 bases, with 8 bases between. The CDR3 is 12 amino acids. Looked up from germline, CDR1 is MNHNS and CDR2 is SASEGT. This CDR3 reads CASSEGGPPLHF. CDR3 DNA: TGTGCCAGCAGTGAGGGCGGGCCACCCCTCCACTTT.

The chain is built from TRBV19 and TRBJ2-1; weak D call: TRBD2 (7 bases). Trimming removed 6 bases at V and 9 bases at J, with 18 bases between. The germline V gene has CDR1 LNHDA and CDR2 SQIVND (reference sequence). The CDR3 is 14 residues long. CDR3 bases: TGTGCCAGTAGGGGACTCGCGGGGGCGGGTGAGCAGTTCTTC. As protein: CASRGLAGAGEQFF.

The CDR3 sequence: CASSYYRGSSEQFF. The CDR3 DNA follows: TGTGCCAGCAGTTACTACCGGGGAAGTAGCGAGCAGTTCTTC. This chain connects TRBV6-6 to TRBJ2-1; weak D call: TRBD2 (5 bases). Trimming shortened V by 1 base and J by 10 bases, and 14 bases separated the two germline ends. The CDR3 sequence is 14 residues long. CDR1 and CDR2 (germline): MNHNY, SVGAGI (reference sequence).

Details on this clone: Germline and junction disagree at one end, which may indicate a read error. The chain carries TRBV29-1 and TRBJ1-4; unclear D gene. Per the germline V gene, CDR1 is SQVTM and CDR2 is ANQGSEA. The CDR3 contains 12 residues. The CDR3 DNA follows: TGCAGCGTTTTAGGTACTAGTGAAAAACTGTTTTTT. This gives the protein CSVLGTSEKLFF.

The chain is built from TRBV24-1 and TRBJ1-2; 8 nucleotides agree with TRBD1. Trimming cost V 4 bases and J 6 bases; bases outside gene matches: 9. Germline values: CDR1 KGHDR, CDR2 SFDVKD. The CDR3 covers 15 residues. In DNA form, the CDR3 reads TGTGCCACCAGTGACCTACAGGGGGGGAAGGATGGCTACACCTTC. This sequence encodes CATSDLQGGKDGYTF.

The rearrangement uses TRBV7-2 and TRBJ2-1, with TRBD2 as a possible D gene (7 bases). V was cut by 8 bases and J by 0 bases, with 14 bases left in between. Per the germline V gene, CDR1 is SGHTA and CDR2 is FQGNSA. The CDR3 runs to 15 residues. CDR3 amino acids: CASGGGGSSYNEQFF. CDR3 bases: TGTGCCAGCGGGGGCGGCGGGAGCTCCTACAATGAGCAGTTCTTC.

V is TRBV7-6 and J is TRBJ2-1; no clear D. Germline V gene data show CDR1 as SGHVS and CDR2 as FNYEAQ. Trimming shortened V by 0 bases and J by 9 bases, and 9 bases separated the two germline ends. There are 13 residues in the CDR3. CDR3 DNA: TGTGCCAGCAGCTTAGCGCGAGCTAGTGAGCAGTTCTTC. Translated: CASSLARASEQFF.

J is TRBJ1-4 and V is TRBV18; D is unclear. The CDR3 is 15 amino acids. The V end lost 2 bases, the J end lost 3 bases, and 10 bases lay between the germline ends. Germline V gene data show CDR1 as KGHSH and CDR2 as LQKENI. CDR3 in amino acids: CASSPLNSPNEKLFF. The CDR3 DNA sequence: TGTGCCAGCTCACCATTGAACAGCCCTAATGAAAAACTGTTTTTT.